This T cell receptor (beta chain) emerged from a study of cytomegalovirus exposure and HLA in healthy donors (dated 2017 in TCRdb). The study in broad terms: An earlier analysis of 550 to 700 of the donors reported 250 to 300 Gb of sequence data and 120 million or so unique TCR beta sequences from 150 million to 200 million T cells. An early release that covered around 590 HLA-typed donors contained around 330 gigabases of sequencing data and tens of millions of unique TCR sequences. Among the roughly 430 genotyped donors, under 90% belonged to the genetic ancestry cluster associated with self-reported Caucasian donors. The study aimed to test whether cataloging public T cell receptors could reveal signatures of past pathogen exposure. The T cell repertoires of 666 subjects were profiled by immunosequencing and related to cytomegalovirus serostatus. In addition to the first cohort of 666 subjects, a separate validation cohort of approximately 130 different subjects was used. To predict cytomegalovirus infection status, the study combined high-throughput TCR immunosequencing, statistical association of individual TCRs with disease status, and machine learning. A later analysis re-analyzed previously published TCR beta repertoires from approximately 670 donors and added high-resolution HLA genotyping to study TCR occurrence patterns. Rather than drawing on any new phenotypic data, the later analysis identified candidate immune exposures from TCR beta sequences and the way those sequences occurred across donors. In an earlier analysis of 500 to 650 of the donors, high-throughput TCR beta sequencing was used to judge whether each TCR beta V gene segment behaved as functional or pseudogenic. Donor age, sex, ethnicity and CMV serostatus were compiled alongside the repertoire data. A later genetic analysis took genome-wide SNP genotypes for about 55% of the 666 donors and used that subset as a discovery cohort. All discovery cohort repertoires had been generated using a single sequencing platform. HLA typing included class I and class II loci at four-digit resolution. Typing coverage differed by locus: A, B, C, DRB1 and DQB1 were typed in roughly 620-640 donors, DQA1 in 522, DPA1 in 600 to 610, and DPB1 in 450 to 490. Because of strong linkage in the cohort, 5 or 6 DR-DQ haplotypes were treated as single units for association and clustering. On average, around 200,000 unique TCR beta nucleotide sequences were sequenced per donor among fewer than 500 genotyped donors of the cohort, with 15% to 20% of those sequences being non-productive.

The cohort comprised 710 or so healthy bone marrow donors. All cohort members were sampled while nominally healthy, although unrecorded immune exposures were likely present. The donor was CMV seronegative and was included in the group of a few hundred seronegative cohort members. Every donor gave a peripheral blood sample, and the peripheral blood mononuclear cells from that sample were used for TCR beta sequencing. The Qiagen DNeasy Blood Extraction Kit was used to extract genomic DNA from the blood cell samples. Regarding this clone: What antigen it recognizes has not been identified. No much larger clonotype is one base removed from it; base qualities were not supplied.

Broad study findings and their caveats: Correlated functional status among segregating V segments might reflect linkage disequilibrium, but an unknown experimental factor could not be ruled out. Cytomegalovirus status was reported to be diagnosed by the classifier with high specificity and sensitivity in both the original and validation cohorts. V-gene and J-gene trimming of TCR beta chains was associated with a missense DCLRE1C variant in a later genetic analysis, and the association was replicated in an independent cohort. Some IMGT-functional V segments, including TRBV6-2 and TRBV6-3, could not be distinguished by the 87-base-pair reads and were therefore excluded. A cluster of highly shared sequence variants was judged likely to be a technical artifact of the sequencing pipeline. At a false discovery rate of 0.05, a later analysis linked fewer than 20,000 TCR beta sequences to specific HLA alleles. Strong co-occurrence of HLA alleles, especially DR and DQ, made assigning TCR associations to individual alleles difficult. A few of the identified cytomegalovirus-associated TCR beta chains were confirmed in vitro to be specific for cytomegalovirus antigens. CMV serostatus was the only immune exposure information available for the cohort. Broadly in line with IMGT annotations, most TCR beta V segments showed up in productive rearrangements about 90% or about 30% of the time in an earlier analysis of about 500 of the donors. According to a later analysis, parvovirus B19, influenza, CMV and Epstein-Barr virus appeared linked to several top co-occurrence clusters. Because HLA typing was missing for some donors at each locus, association tests included only the typed subset. According to a later genetic analysis, donors in an Asian-associated ancestry cluster had fewer N-insertions in productive TCRs than the approximately 630-donor mean. Across donors, most TCR sequences were observed very rarely, whereas some public TCRs were present in many individuals. Because counts were too low, about 17 rarely observed V segments, including chromosome 9 orphons, were excluded from the earlier analysis of several hundred of the donors. The authors suggested that the approach could potentially be generalized to other disease states and immunological phenotypes. The presence/absence analyses assumed that sequencing depth was roughly uniform across donors, and that assumption may not be true. Most CMV-associated TCR beta chains appeared to be HLA-restricted in a later analysis, and the HLA associations seemed to be driven largely by CMV exposure. A later analysis found that HLA-associated TCR beta chains were more clonally expanded and had lower generation probabilities than equally common non-associated chains. A further reported finding was that TCR beta sequences accurately predicted the HLA-A and HLA-B alleles for most subjects in the first cohort. In this cohort, only TCR beta chains were sequenced, and detectable features were limited by the absence of alpha or paired-chain data. In a later analysis, TCR association rates were found to vary across HLA loci, with the most associated TCRs seen for DRB1 alleles and the fewest for HLA-C alleles. The study listed 164 TCR beta chains as associated with cytomegalovirus.

V gives up 5 bases and J gives up 6 bases, and the segment between their germline ends measures 14 bases. CDR3 length: 13 amino acids, cysteine to phenylalanine. Only the CDR3 region is kept as DNA, spanning 39 bases read in frame from base 1. The germline V gene encodes CDR1 SGHTA and CDR2 FQGNSA. Library preparation employed the immunoSEQ multiplex PCR assay. For the multiplex PCR, a mixture combining 60 forward primers for TCR Vbeta segments and 13 reverse primers for TCR Jbeta segments was used. The CDR3 region of rearranged TCR beta genes was amplified from genomic DNA with a multiplex PCR assay. On the Illumina HiSeq System, the amplified TCR beta libraries were sequenced as 87-base-pair reads. The paper's data handling went like this. Across the 670 or so repertoires, a later analysis counted tens of millions of unique TCR beta chains, some 11 million of which were shared by at least two donors. To remove PCR and sequencing errors, raw reads were error-corrected and collapsed into unique sequences using a nearest-neighbor algorithm that merged closely related sequences. CDR3 sequences were aligned to IMGT reference sequences to assign V, D and J gene segments. For a sequence to be retained, a match of at least six nucleotides to both a V gene segment and a J gene segment was required. Rearrangements were classified as productive when the CDR3 lacked stop codons and remained in frame with V and J, and all other rearrangements were classified as non-productive. Following IMGT convention, CDR3 was defined as the stretch from the second conserved V-encoded cysteine up to the conserved J-encoded phenylalanine. The earlier analysis of approximately 590 of the donors excluded any sequence lacking an unambiguous match to a single V gene segment. An earlier analysis of 450 to 650 of the donors called V segments functional above 56.7% productive rearrangements and segregating when the between-donor standard deviation exceeded 5%. A statistical classification framework was developed to diagnose cytomegalovirus status using the catalog of TCR beta chain sequences. V and J gene assignment, in a later analysis, came from comparing TCR nucleotide sequences with IMGT/GENE-DB human TR gene sequences. A later analysis assigned CDR3 sequences and most-parsimonious VDJ recombination scenarios with the TCRdist pipeline. In a later analysis, each TCR beta chain was defined by its CDR3 amino acid sequence together with its V-gene family, and reads lacking a unique V-gene family were excluded. As a way to deal with suspected cross-contamination and a sequencing artifact, a later analysis dropped 450 to 700 nucleotide sequences that were highly shared and had low generation probability. In a later analysis, a clonal expansion index was calculated for each public chain from normalized within-repertoire ranks of inferred template counts. Generation probabilities in a later analysis came from a VDJ recombination model fitted to out-of-frame rearrangements, and those results were checked against IGoR. In a later analysis, hypergeometric tests were used to score TCR-TCR, TCR-HLA and TCR-CMV co-occurrence, with a repertoire-size bias correction applied to TCR pairs. False discovery rates were estimated in a later analysis by permuting HLA or CMV assignments 20 times. In a later analysis, co-occurring TCRs were grouped using DBSCAN, and TCRdist sequence similarity was added for clustering within HLA-allele-positive subsets. Co-occurrence clustering excluded repertoires with fewer than 30,000 or more than 120,000 public chains, plus five with anomalous nucleotide sharing. TCRdb re-hosts the immuneACCESS table, in-frame sequences only. Its copies lack some clones; in the studies checked, an unresolved V gene accounts for under half of them, and the cause for the rest is not known. For V, J and clone size, that table is used; D and trimming come from the DNA. For this sample the table gives 100,000 to 150,000 clones, of which about 80% were detected only once. The top ten clonotypes cover roughly 3.5% of the sample.

The clonotype originates from a woman in her 50s in good health and CMV-seronegative. The chain links TRBV7-2 with TRBJ2-7; possibly the D gene is TRBD2, per 5 matching bases. Source material: PBMCs. The bases are TGTGCCAGCAGCCCCGTTGGAGGCGGCGAGCAGTACTTC. Its coded protein is CASSPVGGGEQYF.